These 32 T cell receptor beta chains were all obtained from the same sample, sequenced in a study of T cell changes during pregnancy in multiple sclerosis. Sequencing used immunoSEQ multiplex PCR; TCRdb keeps in-frame clones, though not all of them. The sample holds about 38,000 clones, about 92% seen once. The source was CD8+ T cells from peripheral blood mononuclear cells, collected in the third trimester of pregnancy. The receptors shown here come from a female donor with multiple sclerosis, enrolled in a pregnancy study.

V and J are TRBV7-9 and TRBJ2-5; the D gene is possibly TRBD2 (6 bases). Trimming took 4 bases from V and 5 from J, leaving 23 bases between them. CDR1 is SEHNR and CDR2 is FQNEAQ in the germline V gene (reference sequence). This CDR3 contains 17 residues. CDR3 sequence: CASSSIGGRGDGETQYF. CDR3 bases: TGTGCCAGCAGCTCGATCGGCGGGCGGGGAGACGGTGAGACCCAGTACTTC.

The chain carries TRBV19 and TRBJ1-2; maybe TRBD1 (6 bases). Between the trimmed V and J ends, which lost 8 bases and 6 bases, there was a span of 19 bases. Germline assignment: CDR1 LNHDA and CDR2 SQIVND (reference sequence). This CDR3 has 14 residues. In DNA, the CDR3 is TGTGCCAGTCGACCCGGGACAAACCACGATGGCTACACCTTC. This codes for CASRPGTNHDGYTF.

The chain is built from TRBV7-9 and TRBJ2-7, with 8 bases matching TRBD2. Per the germline V gene, CDR1 is SEHNR and CDR2 is FQNEAQ (reference sequence). V lost 5 bases, J lost 5 bases, and 14 bases stayed unmatched. This CDR3 spans 16 amino acids. The CDR3 DNA is TGTGCCAGCAGCCCTCGGGAGGGTCCGACGGCCGACGAGCAGTACTTC. This sequence encodes CASSPREGPTADEQYF.

The chain carries TRBV9 and TRBJ2-3, with 9 nucleotides matching TRBD2. Trimming took 5 bases from V and 3 from J; bases not matched to a gene: 7. Germline CDR1 and CDR2: SGDLS and YYNGEE. This CDR3 contains 15 residues. The DNA of the CDR3 is TGTGCCAGCAGTAGCGGGGGAGGGTATACAGATACGCAGTATTTT. Protein product: CASSSGGGYTDTQYF.

The J gene is TRBJ1-4, the V gene TRBV5-8; no clear D. Trimming took 0 bases from V and 10 from J, leaving 7 bases between them. Germline CDR1 and CDR2: SGHTS and YDEGEE. The CDR3 is 12 amino acids. Here the CDR3 reads CASSLVIGKLFF. DNA of the CDR3: TGTGCCAGCAGCTTGGTGATCGGAAAACTGTTTTTT.

The chain recombines TRBV11-1 with TRBJ2-3, with 14 nucleotides matching TRBD2. Germline trimming cut 6 bases from V and 5 bases from J; bases unmatched to any gene: 7. CDR1 is SGHAT, CDR2 FQDESV, per germline (reference sequence). The CDR3 sequence is 16 residues long. The CDR3 is CASRTGLAGVGDTQYF. As DNA, the CDR3 is TGTGCCAGCAGGACGGGACTAGCGGGAGTCGGAGATACGCAGTATTTT.

V gene TRBV19 combines with J gene TRBJ1-1; D is perhaps TRBD1 (6 bases). Germline-derived CDR1 and CDR2 are LNHDA and SQIVND (reference sequence). The CDR3 spans 12 residues. The germline V and J ends were trimmed by 6 bases and 4 bases, with 9 bases remaining between them. The CDR3 coding sequence is TGTGCCAGTAGGAGGGGGAGCACTGAAGCTTTCTTT. It yields the protein CASRRGSTEAFF.

The chain links TRBV4-3 to TRBJ2-3; possible D gene TRBD2, 6 bases. V was shortened by 1 base and J by 2 bases, with 13 bases between the two germline ends. CDR3 length: 16 residues. CDR1 is LGHNA, CDR2 YSLEER, per germline. Here the CDR3 DNA reads TGCGCCAGCAGCCAAGTAATAGCGGTAAACACAGATACGCAGTATTTT. Translation: CASSQVIAVNTDTQYF.

This chain joins TRBV27 and TRBJ2-3, with TRBD2 identical over 7 bases. Germline CDR1 and CDR2: MNHEY and SMNVEV (reference sequence). The CDR3 loop spans 14 amino acids. Trimming at V came to 3 bases and at J to 1 base, leaving 1 base not matched to a gene. The CDR3 region is CASSFAGGTDTQYF. CDR3 nucleotide sequence: TGTGCCAGCAGTTTTGCGGGAGGCACAGATACGCAGTATTTT.

The chain has TRBV19 and TRBJ2-7, with 11 bases aligning to TRBD1. CDR1 and CDR2 from the germline V gene are LNHDA and SQIVND (reference sequence). The CDR3 length is 15 residues. V shed 6 bases and J 3 bases; nucleotides not matched to a gene: 7. The CDR3: CASRAGTGGFYEQYF. CDR3 bases: TGTGCCAGTAGAGCCGGGACAGGGGGGTTCTACGAGCAGTACTTC.

The V gene is TRBV27, the J gene TRBJ1-1; no reliable D call. This CDR3 is 14 amino acids long. Trimming removed 0 bases at V and 4 bases at J, with 9 bases between. Germline CDR1 reads MNHEY; CDR2 reads SMNVEV (reference sequence). CDR3 region: CASSLSSGFTEAFF. In DNA form, the CDR3 reads TGTGCCAGCAGTTTATCGTCCGGGTTCACTGAAGCTTTCTTT.

The chain is built from TRBV29-1 and TRBJ2-5, with TRBD2 matching over 11 bases. The CDR3 length is 16 residues. After removal of 7 bases from V and 2 bases from J, the junction contained 12 bases not matched to a gene. The germline V gene encodes CDR1 SQVTM and CDR2 ANQGSEA. The CDR3: CSAAEPGLAVQETQYF. The CDR3 DNA sequence: TGCAGCGCGGCCGAGCCGGGACTAGCGGTTCAAGAGACCCAGTACTTC.

This clone was detected only once. The chain recombines TRBV6-5 with TRBJ2-2, with 8 bases that match TRBD2. Germline V CDR1 and CDR2: MNHEY, SVGAGI. The CDR3 runs 14 residues. V shed 7 bases, J shed 5 bases, and the junction held 6 bases outside the gene matches. The DNA of the CDR3 is TGTGCCAGCAAAAATAAGCGGGAGACCGGGGAGCTGTTTTTT. Translation: CASKNKRETGELFF.

The V call is TRBV4-3, the J call TRBJ2-5; TRBD2 agrees at 10 bases. V lost 0 bases and J lost 4; bases outside the gene matches: 11. The CDR3 extends over 18 amino acids. CDR1 is LGHNA and CDR2 is YSLEER in the germline V gene. The CDR3 DNA is TGCGCCAGCAGCCAAGATAGGTTAGCGGGAGGCCCCACAGAGACCCAGTACTTC. Encoded protein: CASSQDRLAGGPTETQYF.

The chain is built from TRBV2 and TRBJ2-7, with D unresolved. There are 13 residues in the CDR3. Germline lookup yields CDR1 SNHLY and CDR2 FYNNEI. V gave up 7 bases and J gave up 2 bases, with 12 bases separating them. In DNA, the CDR3 is TGTGCCAGCATTTCGCACCGAGCCTACGAGCAGTACTTC. It is translated as CASISHRAYEQYF.

The chain has TRBV11-3 and TRBJ2-4, with TRBD2 as a possible D gene (6 bases). Trimming shortened V by 6 bases and J by 4 bases, and 13 bases separated the two germline ends. From germline, CDR1 is SGHNT and CDR2 YENEEA. The CDR3 sequence is 14 residues long. DNA for the CDR3: TGTGCCAGCAGTTCCCGGGAGTCTAAAAACATTCAGTACTTC. It translates to CASSSRESKNIQYF. Based on the CDR3 plus reference TRBV11-3 and TRBJ2-4, the full variable domain is EAGVVQSPRYKIIEKKQPVAFWCNPISGHNTLYWYLQNLGQGPELLIRYENEEAVDDSQLPKDRFSAERLKGVDSTLKIQPAELGDSAVYLCASSSRESKNIQYFGAGTRLSVL.

V is TRBV7-3 and J is TRBJ2-1, with 7 nucleotides matching TRBD1. Per germline, CDR1 SGHTA and CDR2 FQGTGA. Trimming took 2 bases from V and 3 from J; bases not matched to a gene: 4. The CDR3 runs to 15 residues. CDR3 DNA: TGTGCCAGCAGCTTAGGGACAGTCGGCTACAATGAGCAGTTCTTC. Amino acids: CASSLGTVGYNEQFF.

This clone appeared once. The CDR3 bases are TGCGCCAGCAGCCAAGAGGTAGCGGGGGGCGCTAGTGATGAGCAGTTCTTC. Translation gives CASSQEVAGGASDEQFF. This rearrangement joins TRBV4-1 to TRBJ2-1, with 10 bases matching TRBD2. This CDR3 region has 17 residues. The germline V gene has CDR1 MGHRA and CDR2 YSYEKL. Trimming removed 0 bases from V and 8 bases from J; junction bases left unmatched: 10.

The V call is TRBV28, the J call TRBJ2-2; TRBD1 aligns across 7 bases. The CDR3 consists of 15 residues. The J segment lost 4 bases and the V segment lost 3 bases, leaving 5 bases of the junction unmatched. Germline assignment: CDR1 MDHEN and CDR2 SYDVKM. CDR3 region: CASSFNRGFTGELFF. The DNA for the CDR3 is TGTGCCAGCAGTTTTAACAGGGGTTTCACCGGGGAGCTGTTTTTT. Based on the CDR3 plus reference TRBV28 and TRBJ2-2, the full variable domain is DVKVTQSSRYLVKRTGEKVFLECVQDMDHENMFWYRQDPGLGLRLIYFSYDVKMKEKGDIPEGYSVSREKKERFSLILESASTNQTSMYLCASSFNRGFTGELFFGEGSRLTVL.

The rearrangement joins TRBV7-9 to TRBJ2-5; maybe TRBD1 (9 bases). Germline CDR1 SEHNR, CDR2 FQNEAQ (reference sequence). Trimming stripped 5 bases from V and 4 bases from J, with 17 bases between. There are 15 residues in the CDR3. The CDR3 nucleotides are TGTGCCAGCAGCCTACGGGGGGGACAGGGAGAGACCCAGTACTTC. Amino acids: CASSLRGGQGETQYF.

The J gene is TRBJ1-5, the V gene TRBV18; possibly TRBD1 for D (5 bases). The CDR3 is 14 residues long. V was pared by 6 bases and J by 7 bases, with 16 bases between. Germline V lookup: CDR1 KGHSH, CDR2 LQKENI. The CDR3 DNA reads TGTGCCAGCTCCCATGATGCAGGGATGCAGCCCCAGCATTTT. Its protein is CASSHDAGMQPQHF.

This sequence joins TRBV7-9 and TRBJ1-1, with a tentative D call TRBD1 (5 bases). The germline gives CDR1 SEHNR, CDR2 FQNEAQ (reference sequence). Deletions cut 3 bases from V and 7 bases from J, with 15 bases between. CDR3 length: 14 amino acids. The CDR3 loop is CASSLVRGEYEAFF. Here the CDR3 DNA reads TGTGCCAGCAGCTTGGTACGGGGGGAGTATGAAGCTTTCTTT.

This clone was detected only a few times. The chain uses TRBV5-8 and TRBJ2-1; TRBD2 matches at 8 bases. The CDR3 is 17 residues long. Per the germline V gene, CDR1 is SGHTS and CDR2 is YDEGEE. V was clipped by 2 bases and J by 4 bases; unmatched bases: 11. The CDR3 protein is CASSFSSRTSRYNEQFF. The DNA for the CDR3 is TGTGCCAGCAGCTTCTCGTCCAGGACTAGCAGATACAATGAGCAGTTCTTC.

The genes are TRBV21-1 and TRBJ2-7; the DNA was not compared with TRBD1, the D call given in the table. TRBV21-1 is a listed pseudogene. The CDR3 loop spans 16 amino acids. DNA of the CDR3: TGTGCCAGCAGTACGACCGGGACAGGGGAGTCCTACGAGCAGTACTTC. Its protein product is CASSTTGTGESYEQYF.

This clone showed up just a few times. V is TRBV4-1 and J is TRBJ1-1; D call uncertain. Germline V gene data show CDR1 as MGHRA and CDR2 as YSYEKL. The CDR3 runs to 14 residues. V gave up 1 base and J gave up 1 base, with 7 bases separating them. The chain's CDR3 is CASSQGERNTEAFF. Written as DNA, the CDR3 is TGCGCCAGCAGCCAAGGGGAGAGGAACACTGAAGCTTTCTTT.

In regard to this clone: Within the sample, other DNA sequences also encode this same CDR3. The chain joins TRBV7-9 to TRBJ1-1; TRBD1 might be the D (5 bases). CDR3 length equals 15 residues. Germline CDR1 SEHNR, CDR2 FQNEAQ (reference sequence). Trimming cost V 7 bases and J 1 base, with 16 bases left between them. CDR3: CASILSTGENTEAFF. CDR3 sequence (DNA): TGTGCCAGCATACTTAGTACGGGGGAGAACACTGAAGCTTTCTTT.

This chain joins TRBV19 and TRBJ1-2; 7 bases line up with TRBD1. V lost 6 bases to trimming and J lost 8 bases; unmatched junction nucleotides: 3. Germline lookup yields CDR1 LNHDA and CDR2 SQIVND (reference sequence). CDR3 length: 11 amino acids. The CDR3 loop reads CASRTGLGYTF. Here the CDR3 DNA reads TGTGCCAGTAGGACAGGGCTGGGCTACACCTTC. The full variable domain, with the rest looked up from reference TRBV19 and TRBJ1-2, is DGGITQSPKYLFRKEGQNVTLSCEQNLNHDAMYWYRQDPGQGLRLIYYSQIVNDFQKGDIAEGYSVSREKKESFPLTVTSAQKNPTAFYLCASRTGLGYTFGSGTRLTVV.

In this sample, this clone turned up once. CDR3 coding DNA: TGCGCCAGCAGCCAAGATAGCGGGAGTTACAATGAGCAGTTCTTC. It is translated as CASSQDSGSYNEQFF. J is TRBJ2-1 and V is TRBV4-3; 9 bases line up with TRBD2. In germline, CDR1 is LGHNA, CDR2 YSLEER. The CDR3 runs to 15 residues. The J segment lost 4 bases and the V segment lost 0 bases, leaving 1 base of the junction unmatched.

The chain couples TRBV7-9 to TRBJ2-2, with TRBD2 identical over 13 bases. V gave up 6 bases and J gave up 6 bases; unmatched junction bases: 7. CDR3 size: 16 residues. CDR1 and CDR2 (germline): SEHNR, FQNEAQ (reference sequence). The CDR3 DNA sequence: TGTGCCAGCAGGTCACTAGCGGGAGGGCCCCCCGGGGAGCTGTTTTTT. This sequence encodes CASRSLAGGPPGELFF. Looking up the rest from reference TRBV7-9 and TRBJ2-2 gives the full variable domain: DTGVSQNPRHKITKRGQNVTFRCDPISEHNRLYWYRQTLGQGPEFLTYFQNEAQLEKSRLLSDRFSAERPKGSFSTLEIQRTEQGDSAMYLCASRSLAGGPPGELFFGEGSRLTVL.

V usage is TRBV7-3 and J usage is TRBJ2-3; D might be TRBD2 (5 bases). The V gene lost 0 bases and the J gene lost 5 bases, with 6 bases spanning the gap. The CDR3 spans 13 residues. Germline CDR1 SGHTA, CDR2 FQGTGA. The CDR3 loop reads CASSLTGRDTQYF. CDR3 nucleotides: TGTGCCAGCAGCTTAACGGGGAGAGATACGCAGTATTTT.

This chain links TRBV4-3 with TRBJ2-1, with 9 positions matching TRBD2. This CDR3 is built from 16 residues. J was trimmed by 2 bases and V by 2 bases; bases with no gene match: 4. Germline V CDR1 and CDR2: LGHNA, YSLEER. The DNA of the CDR3 is TGCGCCAGCAGCCAACGTGCTAGCGGGGCCTACAATGAGCAGTTCTTC. This gives the protein CASSQRASGAYNEQFF.

The chain is built from TRBV4-2 and TRBJ2-5; D ambiguous. The CDR3 is 14 residues long. The V end lost 1 base, the J end lost 1 base, and 7 bases lay between the germline ends. Germline V lookup: CDR1 LGHNA, CDR2 YNFKEQ. In nucleotides, the CDR3 is TGTGCCAGCAGCCAAGGTGCCAGCCAAGAGACCCAGTACTTC. The encoded protein is CASSQGASQETQYF.